The source of this TCR beta chain is a study of shared clonotypes between healthy human individuals (dated by TCRdb to about 2020). Regarding the research as a whole: Three men and two women, aged 18 to 49 years, made up the cohort. For each donor, CD4 naive and CD4 memory were each given three plates, CD8 naive was given two plates, and CD8 memory was given one plate. Blood TCR repertoires of about five healthy adults were deeply sequenced to estimate repertoire size and the extent of clonotype sharing between individuals. Libraries were prepared and TCR repertoires were sequenced by different laboratories using diverse techniques, in order to increase sequencing depth and limit assay-specific biases. Each donor's leukapheresis produced roughly between roughly 0.85 and 10 billion PBMCs.

Donors were healthy HIV-negative adults with no recently reported acute infections or vaccinations. Only Caucasian adults living in Nashville, Tennessee, USA were represented among the donors. CD8 memory samples combined magnetically selected CD45RO+ cells with CCR7-negative CD45RA+ effector memory (TemRA) cells. Blood was obtained by leukapheresis, after which PBMCs were separated by Ficoll-Histopaque density gradient centrifugation and cryopreserved in liquid nitrogen vapor phase. Analytical flow cytometry was used to check the purity and quantity of each magnetically sorted T cell population. Genomic DNA was isolated from each sorted fraction and quantified by UV absorbance on a Nanodrop 2000c. General study outcomes and caveats: Estimated clonotype richness was generally larger for naive than for memory subsets. Even with the large sequencing depth, rarefaction of the sorted-subset datasets indicated that sequencing was incomplete. Sampling was limited to blood, and TCR repertoires in tissue likely differ from TCR repertoires in blood. Based on pairwise subsampling, the degree of clonotype sharing among donors was expected to be affected by sequencing depth. Because the study included only a small number of donors, the genetic and exposure-history diversity represented was limited. When a few donors were compared, the shared fraction of clonotypes was around 5% for naive CD4, roughly 3.3% for naive CD8, about 2.4% for memory CD4, and less than 0.5% for memory CD8. Clonotypes shared by all four sorted-subset donors showed higher generation probabilities than non-shared clonotypes.

With regard to this clone: Its binding antigen is unknown. No quality values exist for individual bases; no much larger clone is one base distant.

The germline V gene specifies LGHNA as CDR1 and YSLEER as CDR2. V loses 0 bases of germline sequence and J loses 9 bases, and the interval between the two ends is 20 bases. Its CDR3 holds 16 amino acids, cysteine through phenylalanine. Just CDR3 DNA is preserved here, 48 bases in frame from base 1. TCR CDR3 regions were amplified from genomic DNA by multiplex PCR using the deep immunoSEQ assay. For each cell subset, the extracted genomic DNA was distributed evenly across all wells of several immunoSEQ 96-well plates, and each plate served as one replicate. For sorted subsets, about 200 ng genomic DNA, equal to tens of thousands of T cell genomes, was loaded into each replicate PCR. The purified libraries were quantified using a Qubit 3.0 fluorometer, sized with a Bioanalyzer 2100, and then quantified again using the KAPA Library Quantification kit. Each immunoSEQ 96-well plate was sequenced on its own single-read 150-cycle Illumina NextSeq 550 flow cell. Processing in the source paper ran as follows. Because only junctional sequences without quality scores were contained in the immunoSEQ output, filtering matching that applied to full-length reads could not be performed. Sequences were annotated with PyIR, a Python wrapper for IgBLAST v1.9, and V/J genes and CDR3 were assigned using IMGT germline references. Reads were removed for weak V/J assignments (E-value above 1e-6), missing CDR3, stop codons, out-of-frame junctions, or ambiguous translated residues. V3J clonotypes were defined as sequences sharing an identical inferred V gene, J gene, and CDR3 amino acid sequence. The percentage overlap between two repertoires was calculated by dividing the number of shared unique clonotypes by the size of the smaller repertoire. Richness of each repertoire was evaluated using RTK rarefaction, the Chao1 estimator, and Recon v2.1 estimates of unobserved clonotypes. For all TCRbeta clonotypes obtained by the gDNA method from a handful of donors, generation probabilities were computed with OLGA. Entries here come from immuneACCESS through TCRdb and include only in-frame sequences with V and J called. Some clones fail to appear in such tables; in the studies checked, an unresolved V gene covers under half of the shortfall, and the cause of the remainder is unknown. V and J calls and clone size are those listed in that table; D and trimming were worked out from the DNA. For this sample the table gives some 700,000 clones, of which less than 95% were detected only once. The ten biggest clones cover 30% to 40% of the sample.

The sample consisted of memory CD8+ T cells from PBMCs. The cell subset or site label, as the study defines it: CD45RO+ cells pooled with CCR7-negative TemRA cells. The receptor was derived from a young man in good health. Some clones in this sample may be carry-over from other donors' samples. This chain joins TRBV4-3 to TRBJ2-5, with the D gene tentatively TRBD1 or TRBD2, based on 7 matching bases in each. The sequenced DNA: TGCGCCAGCAGCCAAGAGAGGGGCAGGGGGGGTATGGCCCAGTACTTC. This is translated as CASSQERGRGGMAQYF.